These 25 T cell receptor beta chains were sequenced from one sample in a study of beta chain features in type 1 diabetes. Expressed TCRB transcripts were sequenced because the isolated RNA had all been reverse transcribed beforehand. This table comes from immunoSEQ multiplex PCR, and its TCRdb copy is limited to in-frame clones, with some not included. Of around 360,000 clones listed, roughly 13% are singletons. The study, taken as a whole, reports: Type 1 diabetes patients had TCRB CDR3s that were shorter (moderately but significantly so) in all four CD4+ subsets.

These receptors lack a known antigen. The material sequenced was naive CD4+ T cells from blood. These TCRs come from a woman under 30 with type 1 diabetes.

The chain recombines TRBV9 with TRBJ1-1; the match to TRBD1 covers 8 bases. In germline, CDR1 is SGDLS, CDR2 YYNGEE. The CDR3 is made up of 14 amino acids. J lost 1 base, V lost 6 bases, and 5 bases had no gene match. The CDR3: CASTQGQENTEAFF. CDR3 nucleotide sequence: TGTGCCAGCACCCAGGGACAGGAGAACACTGAAGCTTTCTTT.

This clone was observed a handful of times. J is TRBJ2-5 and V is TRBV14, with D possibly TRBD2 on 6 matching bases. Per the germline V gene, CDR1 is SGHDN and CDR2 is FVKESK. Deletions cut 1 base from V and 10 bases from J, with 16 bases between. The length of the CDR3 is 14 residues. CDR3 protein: CASSQVYAGRVQYF. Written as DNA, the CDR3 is TGTGCCAGCAGCCAAGTGTATGCGGGAAGGGTCCAGTACTTC.

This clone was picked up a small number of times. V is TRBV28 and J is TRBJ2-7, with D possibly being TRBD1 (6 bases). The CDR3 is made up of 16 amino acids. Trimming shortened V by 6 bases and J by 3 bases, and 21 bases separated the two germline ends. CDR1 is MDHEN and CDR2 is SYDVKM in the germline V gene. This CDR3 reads CASSGLWGQFSYEQYF. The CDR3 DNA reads TGTGCCAGCAGCGGGTTATGGGGGCAGTTTAGCTACGAGCAGTACTTC.

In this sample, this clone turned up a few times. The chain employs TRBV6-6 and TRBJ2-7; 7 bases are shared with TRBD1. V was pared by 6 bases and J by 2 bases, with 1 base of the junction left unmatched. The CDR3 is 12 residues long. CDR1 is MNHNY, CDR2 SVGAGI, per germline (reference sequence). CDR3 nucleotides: TGTGCCAGCAGGGACAGGCCCTACGAGCAGTACTTC. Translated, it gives CASRDRPYEQYF.

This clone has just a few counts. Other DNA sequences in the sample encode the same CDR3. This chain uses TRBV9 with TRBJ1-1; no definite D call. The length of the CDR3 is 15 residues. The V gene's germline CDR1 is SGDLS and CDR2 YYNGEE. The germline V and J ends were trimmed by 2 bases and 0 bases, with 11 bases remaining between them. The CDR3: CASSVGVGLNTEAFF. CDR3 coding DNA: TGTGCCAGCAGCGTCGGGGTCGGCCTGAACACTGAAGCTTTCTTT.

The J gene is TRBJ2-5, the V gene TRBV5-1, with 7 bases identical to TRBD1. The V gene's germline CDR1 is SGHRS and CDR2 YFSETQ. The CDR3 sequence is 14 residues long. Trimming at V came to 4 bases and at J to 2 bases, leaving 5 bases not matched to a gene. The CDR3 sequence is CASSTGTAQETQYF. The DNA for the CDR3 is TGCGCCAGCAGCACGGGGACAGCACAAGAGACCCAGTACTTC.

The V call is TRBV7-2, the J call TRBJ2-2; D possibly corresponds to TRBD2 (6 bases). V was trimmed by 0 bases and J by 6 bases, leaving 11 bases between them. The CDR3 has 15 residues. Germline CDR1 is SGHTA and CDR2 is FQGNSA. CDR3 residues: CASSLAGGYSGELFF. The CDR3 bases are TGTGCCAGCAGCTTAGCGGGAGGTTATTCCGGGGAGCTGTTTTTT.

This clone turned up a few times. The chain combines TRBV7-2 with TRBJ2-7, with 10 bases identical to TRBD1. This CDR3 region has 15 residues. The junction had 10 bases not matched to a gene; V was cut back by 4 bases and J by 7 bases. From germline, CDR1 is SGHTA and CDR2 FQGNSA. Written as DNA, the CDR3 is TGTGCCAGCAGCTCCTCGGGACAGGGGATTGGGGAGCAGTACTTC. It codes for CASSSSGQGIGEQYF.

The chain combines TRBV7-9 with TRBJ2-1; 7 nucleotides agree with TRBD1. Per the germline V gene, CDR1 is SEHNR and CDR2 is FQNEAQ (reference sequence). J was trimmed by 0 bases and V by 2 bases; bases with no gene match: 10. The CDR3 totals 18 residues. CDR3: CASSLKAKTGSSYNEQFF. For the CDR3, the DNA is TGTGCCAGCAGCTTAAAGGCGAAGACAGGGAGCTCCTACAATGAGCAGTTCTTC.

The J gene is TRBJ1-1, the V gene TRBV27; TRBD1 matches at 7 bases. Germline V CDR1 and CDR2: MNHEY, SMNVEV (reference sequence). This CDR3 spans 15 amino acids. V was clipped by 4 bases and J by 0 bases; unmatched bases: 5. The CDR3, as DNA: TGTGCCAGCAGTTCCCGGACAGGTTTGAACACTGAAGCTTTCTTT. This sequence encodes CASSSRTGLNTEAFF.

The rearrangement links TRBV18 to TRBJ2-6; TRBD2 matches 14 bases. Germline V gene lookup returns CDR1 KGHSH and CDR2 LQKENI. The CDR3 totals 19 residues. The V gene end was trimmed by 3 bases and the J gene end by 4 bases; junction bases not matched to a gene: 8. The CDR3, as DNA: TGTGCCAGCTCACCGACTAGCGGGGGGGCCTACTTCGGGGCCAACGTCCTGACTTTC. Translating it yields CASSPTSGGAYFGANVLTF.

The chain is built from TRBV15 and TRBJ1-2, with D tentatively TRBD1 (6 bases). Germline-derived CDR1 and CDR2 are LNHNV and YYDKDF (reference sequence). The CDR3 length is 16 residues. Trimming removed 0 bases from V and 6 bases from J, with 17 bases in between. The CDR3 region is CATSRDQGPGTNGYTF. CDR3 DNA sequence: TGTGCCACCAGCAGAGATCAGGGGCCAGGCACTAATGGCTACACCTTC.

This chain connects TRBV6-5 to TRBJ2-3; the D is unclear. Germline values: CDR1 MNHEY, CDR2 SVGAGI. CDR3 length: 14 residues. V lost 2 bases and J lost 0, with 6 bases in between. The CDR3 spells CASSYRRSTDTQYF. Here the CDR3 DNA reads TGTGCCAGCAGTTACAGGCGGAGCACAGATACGCAGTATTTT.

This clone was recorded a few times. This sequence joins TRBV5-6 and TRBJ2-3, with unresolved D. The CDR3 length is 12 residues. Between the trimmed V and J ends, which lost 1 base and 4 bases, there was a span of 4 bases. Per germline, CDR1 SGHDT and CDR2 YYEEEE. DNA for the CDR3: TGTGCCAGCAGCTTGTATCCAGATACGCAGTATTTT. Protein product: CASSLYPDTQYF.

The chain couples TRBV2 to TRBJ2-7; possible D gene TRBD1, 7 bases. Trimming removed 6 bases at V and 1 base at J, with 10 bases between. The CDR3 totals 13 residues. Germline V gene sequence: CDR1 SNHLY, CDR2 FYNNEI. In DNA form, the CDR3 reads TGTGCCAGCAGCCAGGGGGGTTCCTACGAGCAGTACTTC. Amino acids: CASSQGGSYEQYF.

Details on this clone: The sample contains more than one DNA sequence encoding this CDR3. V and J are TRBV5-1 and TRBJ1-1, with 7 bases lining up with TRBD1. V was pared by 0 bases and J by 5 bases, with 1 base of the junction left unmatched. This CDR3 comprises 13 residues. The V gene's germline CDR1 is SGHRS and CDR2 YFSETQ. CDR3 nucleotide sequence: TGCGCCAGCAGCTTGGACAGGGGTACTGAAGCTTTCTTT. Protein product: CASSLDRGTEAFF.

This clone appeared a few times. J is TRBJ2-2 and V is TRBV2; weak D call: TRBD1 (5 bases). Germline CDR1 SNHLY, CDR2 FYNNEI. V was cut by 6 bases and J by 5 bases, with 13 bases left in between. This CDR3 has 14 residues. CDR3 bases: TGTGCCAGCAGGCTTCAGGGCGGAACCGGGGAGCTGTTTTTT. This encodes CASRLQGGTGELFF.

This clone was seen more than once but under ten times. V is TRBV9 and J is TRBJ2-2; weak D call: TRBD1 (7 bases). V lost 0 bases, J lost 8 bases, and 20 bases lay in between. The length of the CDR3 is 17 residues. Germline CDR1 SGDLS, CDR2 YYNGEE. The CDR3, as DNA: TGTGCCAGCAGCGTAGCCAGGGGGACTTCTCATATAGGGGAGCTGTTTTTT. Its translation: CASSVARGTSHIGELFF.

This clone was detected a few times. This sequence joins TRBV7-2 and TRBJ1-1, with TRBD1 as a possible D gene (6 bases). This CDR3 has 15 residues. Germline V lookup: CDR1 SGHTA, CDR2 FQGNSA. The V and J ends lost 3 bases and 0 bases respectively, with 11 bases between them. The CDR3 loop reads CASSFRGPLNTEAFF. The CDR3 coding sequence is TGTGCCAGCAGCTTCAGGGGCCCGTTGAACACTGAAGCTTTCTTT.

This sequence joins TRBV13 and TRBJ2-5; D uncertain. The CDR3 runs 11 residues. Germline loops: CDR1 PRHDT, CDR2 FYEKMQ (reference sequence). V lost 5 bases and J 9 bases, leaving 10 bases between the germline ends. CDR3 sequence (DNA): TGTGCCAGCAGCCCCGGTGGTGCCCAGTACTTC. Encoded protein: CASSPGGAQYF. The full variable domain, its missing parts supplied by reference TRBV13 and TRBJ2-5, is AAGVIQSPRHLIKEKRETATLKCYPIPRHDTVYWYQQGPGQDPQFLISFYEKMQSDKGSIPDRFSAQQFSDYHSELNMSSLELGDSALYFCASSPGGAQYFGPGTRLLVL.

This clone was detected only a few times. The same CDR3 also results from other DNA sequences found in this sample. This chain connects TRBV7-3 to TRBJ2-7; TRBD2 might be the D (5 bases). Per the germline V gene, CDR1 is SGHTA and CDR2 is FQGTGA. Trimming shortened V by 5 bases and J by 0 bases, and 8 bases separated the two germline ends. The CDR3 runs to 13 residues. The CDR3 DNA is TGTGCCAGCAGCCCAAGCGGCTCCTACGAGCAGTACTTC. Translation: CASSPSGSYEQYF.

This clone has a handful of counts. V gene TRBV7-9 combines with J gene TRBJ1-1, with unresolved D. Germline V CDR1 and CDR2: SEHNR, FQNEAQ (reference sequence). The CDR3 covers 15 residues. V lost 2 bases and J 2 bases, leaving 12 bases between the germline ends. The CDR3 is CASSLTARGNTEAFF. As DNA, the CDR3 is TGTGCCAGCAGCTTAACGGCCCGCGGTAACACTGAAGCTTTCTTT.

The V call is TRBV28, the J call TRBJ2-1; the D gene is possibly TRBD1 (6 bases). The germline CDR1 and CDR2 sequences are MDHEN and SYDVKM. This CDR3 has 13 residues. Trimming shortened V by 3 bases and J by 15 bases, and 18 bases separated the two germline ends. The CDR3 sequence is CASSFVQPGHPFF. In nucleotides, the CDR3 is TGTGCCAGCAGTTTTGTCCAACCGGGACATCCGTTCTTC.

CDR3 coding DNA: TGCGCCAGCAGCCAAGATTGGGGACTAGCGGGGGCAATATACAATGAGCAGTTCTTC. Its translation is CASSQDWGLAGAIYNEQFF. The genes are TRBV4-3 and TRBJ2-1; 14 nucleotides line up with TRBD2. Trimming took 0 bases from V and 4 from J; bases not matched to a gene: 8. This CDR3 region has 19 residues. Germline V CDR1 and CDR2: LGHNA, YSLEER.

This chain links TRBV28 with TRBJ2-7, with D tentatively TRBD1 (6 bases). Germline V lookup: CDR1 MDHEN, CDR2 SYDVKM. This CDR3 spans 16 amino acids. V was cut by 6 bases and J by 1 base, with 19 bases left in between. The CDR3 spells CASSTAGTPRSYEQYF. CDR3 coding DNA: TGTGCCAGCAGCACCGCCGGGACACCGAGGTCCTACGAGCAGTACTTC.